This TCR beta chain was obtained from a study of blood T cell repertoires in COVID-19. Losses at the gene ends were 0 bases for V and 5 bases for J; bases not matched to a gene: 8. The length of the CDR3 is 16 residues. The V gene's germline CDR1 is SGHVS and CDR2 FNYEAQ. Some clones are missing from TCRdb's copy, which holds only in-frame ones; the method was immunoSEQ multiplex PCR. The repertoire has 200,000 to 250,000 clones, approximately 80% of them found once; the top ten carry about 2%. Participants were aged about 18 to 89 years, lived in 20 to 25 US areas, and enrolled virtually. The TCR comes from a man aged 60 to 75 who had recovered from COVID-19. The rearrangement joins TRBV7-6 to TRBJ2-7; 9 bases are a match to TRBD1. The sequenced material came from PBMCs or T cells enriched from blood (not recorded which). The CDR3 region is CASSLAPTGGFNEQYF. The CDR3 DNA follows: TGTGCCAGCAGCTTAGCGCCGACAGGGGGTTTCAACGAGCAGTACTTC. Supplemented by reference TRBV7-6 and TRBJ2-7, the full variable domain reads GAGVSQSPRYKVTKRGQDVALRCDPISGHVSLYWYRQALGQGPEFLTYFNYEAQQDKSGLPNDRFSAERPEGSISTLTIQRTEQRDSAMYRCASSLAPTGGFNEQYFGPGTRLTVT.